The 11 T cell receptor beta chains in this list originate from one sample, sequenced in a study of prognosis after radiotherapy for stage I lung cancer. From genomic DNA, two-round multiplex PCR was used to amplify TCR beta CDR3. TRBV and TRBJ genes each had their own specific primers in first-round PCR. Each CDR3 protein gets one entry after TCRdb re-called the multiplex PCR reads with MiXCR. This table holds fewer than 40,000 distinct CDR3 sequences, under 35% found once. Sequenced material: PBMCs, taken before or after stereotactic body radiation therapy (not recorded which). These receptors all come from a donor aged 50 or older with non-small cell lung cancer.

This clonotype was counted ten times or more. This chain connects TRBV12-3 or TRBV12-4 to TRBJ1-4, with 9 bases that match TRBD1. With V trimmed by 6 bases and J by 5 bases, 7 bases remained unmatched. The CDR3 extends over 15 amino acids. In nucleotides, the CDR3 is TGTGCCAGCAGGCTCGCAGGGACAGGGAATGAAAAACTGTTTTTT. It encodes CASRLAGTGNEKLFF.

The chain recombines TRBV24-1 with TRBJ1-6; D uncertain. Germline V lookup: CDR1 KGHDR, CDR2 SFDVKD. With 10 bases removed from V and 5 bases from J, the gap between germline ends came to 29 bases. This CDR3 comprises 19 residues. CDR3 coding DNA: TGTGCCACAGTGATGGTCGGGAGTACCCAAAATCGGGATAATTCACCCCTCCACTTT. It translates to CATVMVGSTQNRDNSPLHF.

Turning to this clonotype: One base away lies a much larger clone, so this may be a sequencing read error. The V and J genes are TRBV10-3 and TRBJ1-2, with D tentatively TRBD1 (5 bases). Trimming pared 10 bases from V and 0 bases from J, leaving 12 bases between. From germline, CDR1 is ENHRY and CDR2 SYGVKD. CDR3 length: 13 residues. The CDR3 coding sequence is TGTGCCACCTCGGACACCTCTAACTATGGCTACACCTTC. Its protein is CATSDTSNYGYTF.

As regards this clonotype: Given a far larger clone just one base away, this is likely a sequencing read error. This chain joins TRBV7-9 and TRBJ1-2, with a possible D match to TRBD1 (6 bases). Germline V gene sequence: CDR1 SEHNR, CDR2 FQNEAQ (reference sequence). CDR3 length: 16 amino acids. CDR3: CASSLGIGQYSYGHTF. The CDR3 DNA is TGTGCCAGCAGCTTAGGTATAGGACAGTACAGCTATGGCCACACCTTC.

At least ten counts were recorded for this clonotype. This chain connects TRBV19 to TRBJ1-5; D is uncertain. This CDR3 contains 15 residues. Germline-derived CDR1 and CDR2 are LNHDA and SQIVND (reference sequence). Trimming removed 4 bases from V and 7 bases from J, with 17 bases in between. In nucleotides, the CDR3 is TGTGCCAGTAGTACTTCCCTCTTTTCGGGACAGCCCCAGCATTTT. The encoded protein is CASSTSLFSGQPQHF.

This clonotype was detected ten times or more. This chain connects TRBV4-1 to TRBJ1-1; 9 bases fit TRBD1. The CDR3 is 16 residues long. Germline V gene sequence: CDR1 MGHRA, CDR2 YSYEKL. Trimming at V came to 3 bases and at J to 1 base, leaving 6 bases not matched to a gene. DNA for the CDR3: TGCGCCAGCAGCCAGGAACCGGGACAGGGGAACACTGAAGCTTTCTTT. It codes for CASSQEPGQGNTEAFF.

This clonotype showed up many times. The V and J genes are TRBV6-1 and TRBJ2-7, with TRBD1 matching over 8 bases. The CDR3 has 15 residues. CDR1 MNHNS and CDR2 SASEGT come from the germline V gene. With 1 base clipped from V and 3 bases from J, the junction kept 5 bases outside the gene matches. CDR3 amino acids: CASSEGRGLIYEQYF. The CDR3 region has the DNA TGTGCCAGCAGTGAAGGCAGGGGGCTAATCTACGAGCAGTACTTC.

This clonotype showed up many times. V gene TRBV30 combines with J gene TRBJ2-5, with D maybe TRBD2 (6 bases). The CDR3 has 9 amino acids. The V and J ends lost 8 bases and 5 bases respectively, with 6 bases between them. Per germline, CDR1 GTSNPN and CDR2 SVGIG (reference sequence). The CDR3 is CAGGETQYF. DNA for the CDR3: TGTGCCGGAGGGGAGACCCAGTACTTC.

In its sample, this clonotype was seen a few times. This sequence may be a read error, since a much larger clone differs from it by one base. The genes are TRBV18 and TRBJ1-4, with unresolved D. Looked up from germline, CDR1 is KGHSH and CDR2 is LQKENI. The CDR3 totals 13 residues. The CDR3 sequence is CASSPLSNEKLVF. The DNA of the CDR3 is TGTGCCAGCTCACCGCTCAGTAATGAAAAACTGGTTTTT.

This clonotype was seen at least ten times. The V and J genes are TRBV7-8 and TRBJ2-6; no clear D. The CDR3 is 15 amino acids. Germline CDR1 reads SGHVS; CDR2 reads FQNEAQ. The V and J ends lost 2 bases and 0 bases respectively, with 5 bases between them. The CDR3, as DNA: TGTGCCAGCAGCTTATTCAGCTCTGGGGCCAACGTCCTGACTTTC. It codes for CASSLFSSGANVLTF.

This clonotype was observed many times. The V call is TRBV9, the J call TRBJ1-6; 9 bases align to TRBD1. CDR3 length: 14 residues. Germline V gives CDR1 SGDLS, CDR2 YYNGEE. After removal of 3 bases from V and 8 bases from J, the junction contained 3 bases not matched to a gene. Written as DNA, the CDR3 is TGTGCCAGCAGCGCCCGGGACAGGGATTCACCCCTCCACTTT. Its protein is CASSARDRDSPLHF.